These 18 T cell receptor beta chains were all obtained from the same sample, sequenced in a study of graft-versus-host responses after intestinal transplantation. For these TCRs, the target antigens are not known. Produced via immunoSEQ multiplex PCR; TCRdb's table is partial and in-frame only. The table lists about 59,000 clones, around 93% of them singletons, with approximately 0.4% in the top ten. Specimen: unstimulated CD4+ T cells sorted from spleen or lymph node cells, collected before transplant. Receptors were obtained from a human donor who was the organ donor for an intestinal transplant.

A single count supports this clone. This rearrangement joins TRBV10-1 to TRBJ1-6, with 7 bases lining up with TRBD1. Germline CDR1 WNHNN, CDR2 SYGVQD (reference sequence). The V and J ends lost 6 bases and 10 bases, in that order; junction bases with no gene match: 6. The CDR3 is made up of 13 amino acids. In DNA form, the CDR3 reads TGCGCCAGCAGGGTACAGGGGTGCTCACCCCTCCACTTT. It translates to CASRVQGCSPLHF.

This sequence joins TRBV29-1 and TRBJ2-5, with D hard to call. The germline V and J ends were trimmed by 7 bases and 2 bases, with 14 bases remaining between them. Germline CDR1 and CDR2: SQVTM and ANQGSEA. The CDR3 length is 13 residues. This chain's CDR3 is CSAKTLLQETQYF. The CDR3 DNA reads as TGCAGCGCCAAAACCCTTCTTCAAGAGACCCAGTACTTC.

The V gene is TRBV11-2, the J gene TRBJ2-7, with D tentatively TRBD2 (6 bases). Trimming shortened V by 5 bases and J by 0 bases, and 14 bases separated the two germline ends. The CDR3 extends over 15 amino acids. Germline CDR1 reads SGHAT; CDR2 reads FQNNGV. Here the CDR3 DNA reads TGTGCCAGCAGCCGTCGCGGGGTTTCCTCCTACGAGCAGTACTTC. Translating it yields CASSRRGVSSYEQYF.

This chain connects TRBV6-5 to TRBJ2-2, with D unclear. Trimming took 7 bases from V and 11 from J, leaving 17 bases between them. CDR1 is MNHEY, CDR2 SVGAGI, per germline. The CDR3 has 13 amino acids. CDR3 sequence: CASKDFQSRELFF. For the CDR3, the DNA is TGTGCCAGCAAGGATTTCCAATCGCGCGAGCTGTTTTTT.

The rearrangement uses TRBV5-1 and TRBJ1-3; 12 bases match TRBD1. CDR3 size: 16 residues. After removal of 5 bases from V and 3 bases from J, the junction contained 6 bases not matched to a gene. Germline CDR1 and CDR2: SGHRS and YFSETQ. The CDR3 reads CASSSGTGGYGNTIYF. CDR3 DNA: TGCGCCAGCAGTTCCGGGACAGGGGGCTATGGAAACACCATATATTTT.

This sequence joins TRBV18 and TRBJ2-1; the D is unclear. Trimming took off 2 bases at V and 4 bases at J, with 9 bases between the two ends. Germline loops: CDR1 KGHSH, CDR2 LQKENI. CDR3 length equals 14 residues. The DNA of the CDR3 is TGTGCCAGCTCACCAATGACCGTTTACAATGAGCAGTTCTTC. Residues: CASSPMTVYNEQFF.

The chain recombines TRBV4-2 with TRBJ1-5; the match to TRBD1 covers 7 bases. The CDR3 spans 16 residues. Germline trimming cut 1 base from V and 1 base from J; bases unmatched to any gene: 4. CDR1 is LGHNA and CDR2 is YNFKEQ in the germline V gene. The CDR3: CASSQGQGGSNQPQHF. Written as DNA, the CDR3 is TGTGCCAGCAGCCAAGGACAGGGAGGAAGCAATCAGCCCCAGCATTTT.

The chain uses TRBV7-8 and TRBJ2-3, with 8 bases aligning to TRBD2. V shed 5 bases, J shed 2 bases, and the junction held 9 bases outside the gene matches. There are 16 residues in the CDR3. Germline-derived CDR1 and CDR2 are SGHVS and FQNEAQ. In DNA, the CDR3 is TGTGCCAGCAGCCCGCTGGGGCGGGGGGCCACAGATACGCAGTATTTT. It yields the protein CASSPLGRGATDTQYF.

The chain is built from TRBV5-1 and TRBJ2-7; D not certain. This CDR3 region has 13 residues. Germline CDR1 and CDR2: SGHRS and YFSETQ. Trimming cost V 2 bases and J 1 base, with 7 bases left between them. Here the CDR3 reads CASSLIRSYEQYF. DNA for the CDR3: TGCGCCAGCAGCTTAATCAGGTCCTACGAGCAGTACTTC.

This sequence joins TRBV29-1 and TRBJ1-2, with 12 bases matching TRBD1. This CDR3 is 13 amino acids long. V shed 6 bases, J shed 7 bases, and the junction held 6 bases outside the gene matches. Per germline, CDR1 SQVTM and CDR2 ANQGSEA. The CDR3 DNA sequence: TGCAGCGTCCCGGGACAGGGGGCGCTTGGCTACACCTTC. It yields the protein CSVPGQGALGYTF.

The J gene is TRBJ1-6, the V gene TRBV27; the match to TRBD1 covers 7 bases. Germline CDR1 MNHEY, CDR2 SMNVEV (reference sequence). The CDR3 sequence is 14 residues long. The V segment lost 8 bases and the J segment 9 bases; nucleotides outside the gene matches: 10. The chain's CDR3 is CASGTGTDSSPLHF. CDR3 coding DNA: TGTGCCAGCGGGACCGGGACAGACTCTTCACCCCTCCACTTT.

This clone appeared once. CDR3 amino acids: CASSIFGVNTEAFF. The CDR3 DNA is TGCGCCAGTAGTATTTTTGGAGTGAACACTGAAGCTTTCTTT. The chain uses TRBV5-1 and TRBJ1-1, with D unresolved. Trimming took off 8 bases at V and 0 bases at J, with 14 bases between the two ends. The germline CDR1 and CDR2 sequences are SGHRS and YFSETQ. This CDR3 is built from 14 residues.

This chain uses TRBV6-1 with TRBJ1-5, with 9 bases lining up with TRBD1. J gave up 3 bases and V 2 bases, and 5 bases lay outside the gene matches. CDR1 and CDR2 from the germline V gene are MNHNS and SASEGT. CDR3 length: 16 residues. DNA of the CDR3: TGTGCCAGCAGTGAACCGGGACAGGGAATCAATCAGCCCCAGCATTTT. Amino acid sequence: CASSEPGQGINQPQHF.

This chain links TRBV6-1 with TRBJ1-5; TRBD1 matches 7 bases. This CDR3 is built from 14 residues. The germline V gene encodes CDR1 MNHNS and CDR2 SASEGT. Trimming took 8 bases from V and 6 from J; bases not matched to a gene: 10. The CDR3 reads CASGDGQAGQPQHF. CDR3 coding DNA: TGTGCCAGCGGGGACGGACAGGCAGGTCAGCCCCAGCATTTT.

The chain uses TRBV5-1 and TRBJ2-2; D tentatively reads TRBD1 or TRBD2 (5 bases each). The V gene's germline CDR1 is SGHRS and CDR2 YFSETQ. V lost 0 bases, J lost 0 bases, and 9 bases lay in between. The CDR3 totals 16 residues. CDR3 sequence reads: CASSLGWDANTGELFF. The CDR3 bases are TGCGCCAGCAGCTTGGGGTGGGACGCGAACACCGGGGAGCTGTTTTTT.

The rearrangement uses TRBV10-3 and TRBJ1-5; D possibly corresponds to TRBD1 (6 bases). CDR1 is ENHRY and CDR2 is SYGVKD in the germline V gene. V was shortened by 0 bases and J by 6 bases, with 9 bases between the two germline ends. This CDR3 is built from 14 residues. The CDR3 DNA sequence: TGTGCCATCAGTGAGTCGGTAGGGGGTCAGCCCCAGCATTTT. It translates to CAISESVGGQPQHF.

The chain is built from TRBV4-2 and TRBJ2-3, with 8 bases matching TRBD1. The ends lost 1 base at V and 1 base at J; junction bases unmatched: 4. This CDR3 contains 16 residues. Germline V gene data show CDR1 as LGHNA and CDR2 as YNFKEQ. For the CDR3, the DNA is TGTGCCAGCAGCCAAGTGCGACAGGGGCGCACAGATACGCAGTATTTT. The encoded protein is CASSQVRQGRTDTQYF.

The V call is TRBV5-1, the J call TRBJ2-7; a possible D gene is TRBD1 (6 bases). Germline V gives CDR1 SGHRS, CDR2 YFSETQ. The CDR3 runs to 14 residues. Deletions cut 4 bases from V and 3 bases from J, with 14 bases between. Written as DNA, the CDR3 is TGCGCCAGCAGCATCCGGGACAAGGGCTACGAGCAGTACTTC. It translates to CASSIRDKGYEQYF.